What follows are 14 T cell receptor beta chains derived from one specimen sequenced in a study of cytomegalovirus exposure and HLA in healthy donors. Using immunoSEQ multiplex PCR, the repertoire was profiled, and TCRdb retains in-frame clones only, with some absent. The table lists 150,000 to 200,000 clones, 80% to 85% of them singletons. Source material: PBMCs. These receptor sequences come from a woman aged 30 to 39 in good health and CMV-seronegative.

CDR3 coding DNA: TGTGCCAGCAGCGTAGGTAACAGGGTGGAGACCCAGTACTTC. Its translation is CASSVGNRVETQYF. The chain recombines TRBV9 with TRBJ2-5, with a possible D match to TRBD1 (6 bases). From germline, CDR1 is SGDLS and CDR2 YYNGEE. The CDR3 runs to 14 residues. V was trimmed by 0 bases and J by 5 bases, leaving 11 bases between them.

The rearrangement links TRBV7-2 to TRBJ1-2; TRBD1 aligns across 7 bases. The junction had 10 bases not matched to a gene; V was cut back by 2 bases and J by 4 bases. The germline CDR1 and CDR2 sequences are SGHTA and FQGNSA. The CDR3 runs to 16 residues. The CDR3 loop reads CASSLPSGQPSYGYTF. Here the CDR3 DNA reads TGTGCCAGCAGCTTACCGTCGGGACAGCCTTCCTATGGCTACACCTTC.

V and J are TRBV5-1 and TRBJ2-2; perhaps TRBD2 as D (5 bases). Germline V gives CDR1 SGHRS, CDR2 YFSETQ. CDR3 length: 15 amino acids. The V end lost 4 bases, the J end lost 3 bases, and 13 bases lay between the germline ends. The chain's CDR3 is CASSPGGTHTGELFF. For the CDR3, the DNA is TGCGCCAGCAGCCCTGGAGGCACCCACACCGGGGAGCTGTTTTTT. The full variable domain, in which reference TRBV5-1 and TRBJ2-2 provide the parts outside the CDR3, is KAGVTQTPRYLIKTRGQQVTLSCSPISGHRSVSWYQQTPGQGLQFLFEYFSETQRNKGNFPGRFSGRQFSNSRSEMNVSTLELGDSALYLCASSPGGTHTGELFFGEGSRLTVL.

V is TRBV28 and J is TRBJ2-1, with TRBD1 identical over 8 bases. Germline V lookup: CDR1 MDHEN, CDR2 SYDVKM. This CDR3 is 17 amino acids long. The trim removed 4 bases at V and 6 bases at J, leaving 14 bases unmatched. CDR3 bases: TGTGCCAGCAGTTGGGTCCCAAGGCAGGGGGCGTCCAATGAGCAGTTCTTC. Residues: CASSWVPRQGASNEQFF.

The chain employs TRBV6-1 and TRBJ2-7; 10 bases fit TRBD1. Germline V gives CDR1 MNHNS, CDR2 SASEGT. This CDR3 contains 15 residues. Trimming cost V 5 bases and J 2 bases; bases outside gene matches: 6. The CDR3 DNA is TGTGCCAGCAGTCCTCGGACAGGGGGACCCTACGAGCAGTACTTC. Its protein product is CASSPRTGGPYEQYF.

The CDR3 loop is CASREGLAVSYEQYF. The DNA of the CDR3 is TGTGCCAGCAGAGAGGGACTAGCGGTTTCCTACGAGCAGTACTTC. The chain employs TRBV6-1 and TRBJ2-7, with 11 bases fitting TRBD2. CDR1 is MNHNS and CDR2 is SASEGT in the germline V gene. The CDR3 extends over 15 amino acids. Losses at the gene ends were 6 bases for V and 1 base for J; bases not matched to a gene: 5.

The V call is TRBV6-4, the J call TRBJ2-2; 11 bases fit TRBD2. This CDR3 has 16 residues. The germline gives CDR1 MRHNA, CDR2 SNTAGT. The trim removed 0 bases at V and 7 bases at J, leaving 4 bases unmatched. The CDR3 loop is CASSDSLAGAGGELFF. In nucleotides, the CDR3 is TGTGCCAGCAGTGACTCACTAGCGGGAGCAGGCGGGGAGCTGTTTTTT.

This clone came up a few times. CDR3 sequence: CAGNTAYSNQPQHF. CDR3 in DNA: TGTGCCGGAAACACAGCCTATAGCAATCAGCCCCAGCATTTT. The chain is built from TRBV6-1 and TRBJ1-5; no clear D gene. The germline V and J ends were trimmed by 11 bases and 0 bases, with 14 bases remaining between them. In germline, CDR1 is MNHNS, CDR2 SASEGT. The CDR3 is 14 amino acids.

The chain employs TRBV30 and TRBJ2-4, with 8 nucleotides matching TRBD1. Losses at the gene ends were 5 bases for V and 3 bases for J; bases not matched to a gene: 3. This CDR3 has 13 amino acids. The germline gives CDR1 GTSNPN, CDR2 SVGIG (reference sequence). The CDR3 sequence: CAWATGGKNIQYF. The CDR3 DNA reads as TGTGCCTGGGCTACAGGGGGCAAAAACATTCAGTACTTC.

CDR3 protein: CASRYRDRVSDTQYF. CDR3 DNA: TGTGCCAGCAGGTACCGGGACAGGGTATCCGATACGCAGTATTTT. This chain connects TRBV11-2 to TRBJ2-3; TRBD1 agrees at 9 bases. CDR1 and CDR2 (germline): SGHAT, FQNNGV. Trimming cost V 6 bases and J 6 bases; bases outside gene matches: 10. CDR3 length equals 15 residues. The variable domain in full, with the rest retrieved from reference TRBV11-2 and TRBJ2-3, is EAGVAQSPRYKIIEKRQSVAFWCNPISGHATLYWYQQILGQGPKLLIQFQNNGVVDDSQLPKDRFSAERLKGVDSTLKIQPAKLEDSAVYLCASRYRDRVSDTQYFGPGTRLTVL.

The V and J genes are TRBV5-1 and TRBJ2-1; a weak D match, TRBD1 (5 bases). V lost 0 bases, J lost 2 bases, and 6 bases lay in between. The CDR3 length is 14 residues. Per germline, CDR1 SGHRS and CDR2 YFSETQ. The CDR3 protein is CASSLGRAYNEQFF. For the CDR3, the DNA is TGCGCCAGCAGCTTGGGCAGGGCCTACAATGAGCAGTTCTTC.

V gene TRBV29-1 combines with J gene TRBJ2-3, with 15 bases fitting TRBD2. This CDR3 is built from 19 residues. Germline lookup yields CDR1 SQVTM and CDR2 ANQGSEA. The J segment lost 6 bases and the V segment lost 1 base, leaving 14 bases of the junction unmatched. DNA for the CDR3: TGCAGCGTTGAAGGGCGTGGGACTAGCGGGAGGATTATGGCTGATACGCAGTATTTT. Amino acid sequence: CSVEGRGTSGRIMADTQYF.

For the CDR3, the DNA is TGCGCCAGCAGCTTTGAGGCCGCTCGGGAGCAGTACTTC. As protein: CASSFEAAREQYF. J is TRBJ2-7 and V is TRBV5-1; no definite D call. Trimming removed 2 bases at V and 7 bases at J, with 13 bases between. This CDR3 is built from 13 residues. Per the germline V gene, CDR1 is SGHRS and CDR2 is YFSETQ.

CDR3 coding DNA: TGTGCCAGCATAGAGACGGGGAACACTGAAGCTTTCTTT. It yields the protein CASIETGNTEAFF. This sequence joins TRBV6-1 and TRBJ1-1; D call uncertain. Trimming removed 7 bases from V and 1 base from J, with 10 bases in between. Per the germline V gene, CDR1 is MNHNS and CDR2 is SASEGT. The CDR3 spans 13 residues.